This TCR beta chain emerged from a study of blood T cell repertoires in COVID-19. Clones were sequenced by immunoSEQ multiplex PCR, and TCRdb holds only the in-frame ones, with some missing. The sample shows about 220,000 clones, around 87% of them seen only once. The age range of participants was about 18 to 95 years, with residence in under 30 US areas. The sequenced sample was PBMCs or T cells enriched from blood (not recorded which). This TCR was sampled from a woman aged 18-30 years in a cohort exposed to, infected with or recovered from COVID-19 (not recorded which).

This CDR3 reads CASSVAGTGLFNYGYTF. The DNA of the CDR3 is TGTGCCAGCAGTGTAGCCGGGACAGGGCTTTTTAACTATGGCTACACCTTC. This chain uses TRBV6-1 with TRBJ1-2; 9 bases agree with TRBD1. The junction had 10 bases not matched to a gene; V was cut back by 4 bases and J by 1 base. From germline, CDR1 is MNHNS and CDR2 SASEGT. The CDR3 covers 17 residues.